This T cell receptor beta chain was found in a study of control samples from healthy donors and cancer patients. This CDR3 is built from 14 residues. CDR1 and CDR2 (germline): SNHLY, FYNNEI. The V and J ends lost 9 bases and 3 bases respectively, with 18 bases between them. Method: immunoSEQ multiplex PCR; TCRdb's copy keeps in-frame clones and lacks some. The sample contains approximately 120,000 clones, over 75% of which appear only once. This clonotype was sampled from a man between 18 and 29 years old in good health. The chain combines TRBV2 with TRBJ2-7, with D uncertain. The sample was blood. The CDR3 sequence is CASGLDSRYYEQYF. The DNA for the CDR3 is TGTGCCAGTGGGTTAGACTCGCGGTACTACGAGCAGTACTTC. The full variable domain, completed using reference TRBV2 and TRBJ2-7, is EPEVTQTPSHQVTQMGQEVILRCVPISNHLYFYWYRQILGQKVEFLVSFYNNEISEKSEIFDDQFSVERPDGSNFTLKIRSTKLEDSAMYFCASGLDSRYYEQYFGPGTRLTVT.